Reported below is one TCR beta chain. Its specificity is unknown. Unique molecular identifiers were affixed to single, distinct cDNA molecules. TCRdb independently ran MiXCR on the 5' RACE reads; one entry per CDR3 protein. The data contain about 98,000 distinct CDR3 sequences, around 15% of them singletons. The V gene's germline CDR1 is MDHEN and CDR2 SYDVKM. The ends were cut back, 2 bases at V and 6 bases at J, with 7 bases in the middle. This CDR3 is built from 12 residues. The data originate from a study of early T cells in non-severe SARS-CoV-2 infection. Overall study context: Sequencing was performed on bulk RNA from unsorted whole blood, leaving chains unpaired. Study conclusions and caveats: Reliance on VDJdb matching favored anti-spike CD8 responses; private and CD4 specificities were missed.

This receptor was obtained from an adult who was a healthcare worker with PCR-confirmed SARS-CoV-2 infection or an uninfected control (not recorded which). The specimen was whole blood. The chain employs TRBV28 and TRBJ1-1; D might be TRBD1 (5 bases). Here the CDR3 DNA reads TGTGCCAGCAGTTTAGGGGCCCCTGAAGCTTTCTTT. It translates to CASSLGAPEAFF.